Described below is a single T cell receptor (beta chain) sequence and its context. The source of the sample is a study of T cell responses to AZD1222 COVID-19 vaccine. Produced via immunoSEQ multiplex PCR; TCRdb's table is partial and in-frame only. The sample yields about 120,000 clones, about 88% seen once. This CDR3 contains 15 residues. The specimen was peripheral blood, collected 28 days after the second AZD1222 dose. The clonotype was recovered from an adult who received the AZD1222 COVID-19 vaccine. The chain employs TRBV21-1 and TRBJ1-5; TRBD1, the table's D call, was not compared with the DNA. TRBV21-1 is marked as a pseudogene. The CDR3 is CASSKGGQRNQPQHF. As DNA, the CDR3 is TGTGCCAGCAGCAAAGGAGGACAGCGCAATCAGCCCCAGCATTTT.